These 7 T cell receptor beta chains were all obtained from the same sample, sequenced in a study of T cell changes during pregnancy in multiple sclerosis (dated by TCRdb to between 2018 and 2021). Receptor amplification or capture employed the immunoSEQ multiplex PCR assay. The source is immuneACCESS, and TCRdb retained only in-frame sequences with V and J called. Part of the clones is not carried over; for the studies checked, unresolved V genes explain less than half of this, and the remainder is unexplained. The sample profile shows about 44,000 clones; roughly 96% of them were found once. 0.89% of the sample rests with the top ten. Sequences were derived from peripheral blood, sampled in the second trimester of pregnancy. These receptors were taken from a female donor with multiple sclerosis, enrolled in a pregnancy study.

Notes on this clone: The germline gene is not matched at one end of the junction; a read error may be the cause. This rearrangement joins TRBV15 to TRBJ1-2; D gene ambiguous. CDR3 length: 14 residues. Germline assignment: CDR1 LNHNV and CDR2 YYDKDF (reference sequence). CDR3 in amino acids: CATSRGNLDYGYTF. The CDR3 DNA reads TGTGCCACCAGCAGAGGAAACTTGGACTACGGCTACACCTTC.

Only one count was recorded for this clone. This chain connects TRBV5-6 to TRBJ1-6, with TRBD1 identical over 7 bases. CDR3 length equals 15 residues. The junction had 4 bases not matched to a gene; V was cut back by 1 base and J by 6 bases. Germline values: CDR1 SGHDT, CDR2 YYEEEE. The DNA of the CDR3 is TGTGCCAGCAGCTTGACAGGGGTAGGTAATTCACCCCTCCACTTT. Residues: CASSLTGVGNSPLHF.

The chain combines TRBV19 with TRBJ1-5, with D maybe TRBD1 (5 bases). V was cut by 5 bases and J by 7 bases, with 9 bases left in between. Germline V gene lookup returns CDR1 LNHDA and CDR2 SQIVND (reference sequence). The CDR3 sequence is 12 residues long. DNA for the CDR3: TGTGCCAGTAGTCCAGGGTACCAGCCCCAGCATTTT. Residues: CASSPGYQPQHF.

The rearrangement links TRBV10-3 to TRBJ2-1; 8 bases are a match to TRBD2. Germline CDR1 and CDR2: ENHRY and SYGVKD. V was clipped by 2 bases and J by 0 bases; unmatched bases: 6. The CDR3 is 17 amino acids. CDR3 nucleotide sequence: TGTGCCATCAGTGAGATGTCGGGAGGGAGCTCCTACAATGAGCAGTTCTTC. Its protein is CAISEMSGGSSYNEQFF.

This rearrangement joins TRBV28 to TRBJ1-5; 7 nucleotides align to TRBD1. Unmatched junction bases numbered 11, after V lost 6 bases and J lost 6 bases. This CDR3 region has 15 residues. Germline assignment: CDR1 MDHEN and CDR2 SYDVKM. The CDR3 sequence: CASSSRRQGGQPQHF. The CDR3 DNA reads TGTGCCAGCAGCTCACGTCGACAGGGTGGTCAGCCCCAGCATTTT.

V usage is TRBV28 and J usage is TRBJ2-7; 8 positions match TRBD2. Germline V CDR1 and CDR2: MDHEN, SYDVKM. This CDR3 contains 15 residues. Trimming took 11 bases from V and 6 from J; bases not matched to a gene: 18. CDR3 region: CASGGVAGIGGEQYF. As DNA, the CDR3 is TGTGCCTCCGGCGGAGTAGCGGGAATAGGAGGCGAGCAGTACTTC.

The chain carries TRBV30 and TRBJ2-3; TRBD1 matches 7 bases. With V trimmed by 1 base and J by 4 bases, 11 bases remained unmatched. Germline loops: CDR1 GTSNPN, CDR2 SVGIG (reference sequence). This CDR3 contains 16 residues. The CDR3 protein is CAWSGLDRVDPDTQYF. The CDR3 region has the DNA TGTGCCTGGAGTGGGCTAGACAGGGTGGATCCAGATACGCAGTATTTT.